Each of the 25 T cell receptor beta chains below was sequenced from the same sample in a study of cytomegalovirus exposure and HLA in healthy donors (dated by TCRdb to 2015 to 2018). Library prep was done by the immunoSEQ multiplex PCR assay. The multiplex PCR relied on a mix of 60 forward primers for TCR Vbeta segments and 13 reverse primers for TCR Jbeta segments. Entries here come from immuneACCESS through TCRdb and include only in-frame sequences with V and J called. Some clones fail to appear in such tables; in the studies checked, an unresolved V gene covers under half of the shortfall, and the cause of the remainder is unknown. The sample table contains roughly 150,000 clones; only one count was recorded for about 75% of them. Of the sample, approximately 10% is held by the ten largest clones. Sequenced material: PBMCs. The receptors were gathered from a man aged 18 to 30 in good health and CMV-seropositive.

The rearrangement uses TRBV28 and TRBJ1-2, with D possibly matching TRBD1 (5 bases). The CDR3 is 12 amino acids. The germline gives CDR1 MDHEN, CDR2 SYDVKM. Trimming took off 6 bases at V and 7 bases at J, with 12 bases between the two ends. The CDR3 here is CASRPGFSGYTF. The DNA of the CDR3 is TGTGCCAGCAGACCAGGGTTCTCTGGCTACACCTTC.

The sample holds a few counts of this clone. J is TRBJ2-5 and V is TRBV9, with 8 bases fitting TRBD2. V shed 4 bases and J 4 bases; nucleotides not matched to a gene: 12. This CDR3 spans 16 amino acids. Germline V gene lookup returns CDR1 SGDLS and CDR2 YYNGEE. CDR3 sequence: CASSPRGTSGRETQYF. DNA for the CDR3: TGTGCCAGCAGCCCTCGAGGGACTAGTGGAAGAGAGACCCAGTACTTC. The full variable domain, with the rest looked up from reference TRBV9 and TRBJ2-5, is DSGVTQTPKHLITATGQRVTLRCSPRSGDLSVYWYQQSLDQGLQFLIQYYNGEERAKGNILERFSAQQFPDLHSELNLSSLELGDSALYFCASSPRGTSGRETQYFGPGTRLLVL.

This clone showed up just once. The genes are TRBV6-5 and TRBJ2-1; the match to TRBD2 covers 10 bases. With 4 bases clipped from V and 4 bases from J, the junction kept 7 bases outside the gene matches. CDR1 and CDR2 (germline): MNHEY, SVGAGI. CDR3 length: 16 amino acids. CDR3 DNA sequence: TGTGCCAGCAGTTCCTTAGCGGGAGGAGGATACAATGAGCAGTTCTTC. Its translation: CASSSLAGGGYNEQFF.

Details on this clone: The CDR3 end shows no conserved phenylalanine or tryptophan, and so a read error is likely. No DNA is shown, since the ends of the CDR3 on it are uncertain; the CDR3 is the one TCRdb lists. The rearrangement links TRBV7-8 to TRBJ1-1; the table gives TRBD1 as D, unverified against the DNA. Germline V gene lookup returns CDR1 SGHVS and CDR2 FQNEAQ. A total of 15 residues make up the CDR3, ends included. The CDR3 here is CASSLGEPGQAPSFS.

The rearrangement joins TRBV28 to TRBJ2-3; a possible D gene is TRBD2 (5 bases). There are 13 residues in the CDR3. V was shortened by 5 bases and J by 10 bases, with 16 bases between the two germline ends. Germline V lookup: CDR1 MDHEN, CDR2 SYDVKM. The CDR3 region has the DNA TGTGCCAGCAGTGAATCCTTGGAGGCTGCGCAGTATTTT. It specifies CASSESLEAAQYF.

The J gene is TRBJ2-7, the V gene TRBV5-1; the match to TRBD1 covers 10 bases. Trimming cost V 5 bases and J 1 base; bases outside gene matches: 6. Germline V lookup: CDR1 SGHRS, CDR2 YFSETQ. This CDR3 contains 15 residues. The CDR3 spells CASSYGTGASYEQYF. The CDR3 DNA follows: TGCGCCAGCAGTTATGGGACAGGGGCATCCTACGAGCAGTACTTC.

The rearrangement joins TRBV4-2 to TRBJ1-1; 12 bases are shared with TRBD1. This CDR3 contains 16 residues. J was trimmed by 1 base and V by 0 bases; bases with no gene match: 0. The germline V gene encodes CDR1 LGHNA and CDR2 YNFKEQ. The CDR3 sequence is CASSQEGQGANTEAFF. For the CDR3, the DNA is TGTGCCAGCAGCCAAGAGGGACAGGGGGCGAACACTGAAGCTTTCTTT.

The genes are TRBV7-9 and TRBJ2-1; the match to TRBD1 covers 7 bases. Unmatched junction bases numbered 9, after V lost 7 bases and J lost 6 bases. CDR3 length: 14 amino acids. From germline, CDR1 is SEHNR and CDR2 FQNEAQ (reference sequence). This chain's CDR3 is CASTSESGGNEQFF. As DNA, the CDR3 is TGTGCCAGCACCTCCGAGTCAGGGGGCAATGAGCAGTTCTTC.

This chain links TRBV27 with TRBJ2-7; possibly TRBD1 for D (7 bases). The CDR3 spans 14 residues. Germline loops: CDR1 MNHEY, CDR2 SMNVEV (reference sequence). V was cut by 3 bases and J by 3 bases, with 12 bases left in between. CDR3 amino acids: CASSLAGQLYEQYF. CDR3 coding DNA: TGTGCCAGCAGTTTGGCGGGACAGCTCTACGAGCAGTACTTC.

This chain uses TRBV5-5 with TRBJ2-7; 10 nucleotides align to TRBD1. Germline assignment: CDR1 SGHKS and CDR2 YYEKEE (reference sequence). The V gene end was trimmed by 1 base and the J gene end by 0 bases; junction bases not matched to a gene: 1. The length of the CDR3 is 15 residues. DNA of the CDR3: TGTGCCAGCAGCTTGTGGACAGGGGGCTCCTACGAGCAGTACTTC. It is translated as CASSLWTGGSYEQYF.

This chain joins TRBV10-1 and TRBJ2-5; TRBD1 matches 8 bases. Looked up from germline, CDR1 is WNHNN and CDR2 is SYGVQD (reference sequence). The CDR3 has 13 residues. Trimming removed 4 bases from V and 5 bases from J; junction bases left unmatched: 3. The DNA for the CDR3 is TGCGCCAGCAGTGCAGGGGGCGACGAGACCCAGTACTTC. Translated: CASSAGGDETQYF.

V and J are TRBV19 and TRBJ1-1, with D perhaps matching TRBD1 (5 bases). CDR1 and CDR2 from the germline V gene are LNHDA and SQIVND (reference sequence). V was clipped by 4 bases and J by 8 bases, with 8 bases between them. The CDR3 contains 11 residues. DNA for the CDR3: TGTGCCAGTAGTAATACAGGAGAAGCTTTCTTT. It translates to CASSNTGEAFF.

The genes are TRBV10-1 and TRBJ1-1, with a weak D call TRBD1 (5 bases). Germline V gene sequence: CDR1 WNHNN, CDR2 SYGVQD (reference sequence). The V end lost 0 bases, the J end lost 9 bases, and 14 bases lay between the germline ends. The CDR3 consists of 14 residues. The CDR3 DNA reads as TGCGCCAGCAGTGAGTCCGGGAGACAGCACCAAGCTTTCTTT. Amino acids: CASSESGRQHQAFF.

This chain uses TRBV19 with TRBJ2-7; tentatively, D is TRBD2 (7 bases). The CDR3 covers 16 residues. Between the trimmed V and J ends, which lost 3 bases and 1 base, there was a span of 16 bases. Germline CDR1 reads LNHDA; CDR2 reads SQIVND (reference sequence). Here the CDR3 reads CASSIRGGEISYEQYF. The CDR3 DNA sequence: TGTGCCAGTAGTATTAGGGGGGGCGAGATTTCCTACGAGCAGTACTTC.

The chain joins TRBV7-6 to TRBJ2-1; 9 bases line up with TRBD2. CDR1 SGHVS and CDR2 FNYEAQ come from the germline V gene. Germline trimming cut 0 bases from V and 5 bases from J; bases unmatched to any gene: 5. The CDR3 totals 16 residues. The CDR3 protein is CASSLASSSGNNEQFF. The DNA for the CDR3 is TGTGCCAGCAGCTTAGCAAGTTCTAGCGGGAACAATGAGCAGTTCTTC. The whole variable domain, filled in from reference TRBV7-6 and TRBJ2-1, reads GAGVSQSPRYKVTKRGQDVALRCDPISGHVSLYWYRQALGQGPEFLTYFNYEAQQDKSGLPNDRFSAERPEGSISTLTIQRTEQRDSAMYRCASSLASSSGNNEQFFGPGTRLTVL.

V gene TRBV19 combines with J gene TRBJ2-1, with 8 bases lining up with TRBD2. The CDR3 sequence is 19 residues long. J gave up 5 bases and V 7 bases, and 22 bases lay outside the gene matches. Germline CDR1 reads LNHDA; CDR2 reads SQIVND (reference sequence). The CDR3 coding sequence is TGTGCCAGTACCCTAGGGGATATATTCGTGGCGGGAGGCAACAATGAGCAGTTCTTC. Translated, it gives CASTLGDIFVAGGNNEQFF.

The chain couples TRBV19 to TRBJ2-1; TRBD1 aligns across 8 bases. Germline-derived CDR1 and CDR2 are LNHDA and SQIVND (reference sequence). The length of the CDR3 is 12 residues. With 7 bases clipped from V and 6 bases from J, the junction kept 2 bases outside the gene matches. The CDR3 here is CASTGGFNEQFF. CDR3 DNA: TGTGCCAGTACAGGGGGCTTCAATGAGCAGTTCTTC.

The gene calls are TRBV30 and TRBJ2-7, with TRBD1 matching over 11 bases. Germline assignment: CDR1 GTSNPN and CDR2 SVGIG (reference sequence). CDR3 length: 13 amino acids. The J segment lost 6 bases and the V segment lost 3 bases, leaving 4 bases of the junction unmatched. CDR3 nucleotide sequence: TGTGCCTGGAGATCGGACAGGGGGCGCGAGCAGTACTTC. Its protein product is CAWRSDRGREQYF.

With respect to this clone: One end of the junction fails to match germline, which may point to a read error. The rearrangement uses TRBV28 and TRBJ2-1; unclear D gene. The CDR3 length is 16 residues. Germline V CDR1 and CDR2: MDHEN, SYDVKM. This CDR3 is CACSSLGAVTYNEQFF. The CDR3 bases are TGTGCCTGCAGCTCTCTAGGCGCGGTGACCTACAATGAGCAGTTCTTC.

In its sample, this clone was seen a few times. This chain uses TRBV9 with TRBJ2-3, with 11 bases matching TRBD2. Germline V gives CDR1 SGDLS, CDR2 YYNGEE. The V and J ends lost 0 bases and 6 bases, in that order; junction bases with no gene match: 9. The CDR3 has 17 residues. The CDR3 DNA sequence: TGTGCCAGCAGCGTAGGAAGTAGCGGGAGGGCCACGGATACGCAGTATTTT. Its translation: CASSVGSSGRATDTQYF.

The chain has TRBV27 and TRBJ1-6; TRBD1 is a possible D gene (6 bases). V dropped 8 bases and J dropped 8 bases, with 19 bases sitting between them. CDR3 size: 15 residues. Germline V gene sequence: CDR1 MNHEY, CDR2 SMNVEV (reference sequence). The CDR3 coding sequence is TGTGCCAGCCGACATTGGGGGGGGCTGGATTCACCCCTCCACTTT. This encodes CASRHWGGLDSPLHF.

This clone showed up just a few times. The chain is built from TRBV28 and TRBJ2-1; TRBD2 aligns across 9 bases. Germline CDR1 reads MDHEN; CDR2 reads SYDVKM. Trimming took 2 bases from V and 0 from J; bases not matched to a gene: 5. The CDR3 spans 17 residues. CDR3 in amino acids: CASSLVLAGPSYNEQFF. In nucleotides, the CDR3 is TGTGCCAGCAGTTTAGTCCTAGCGGGACCCTCCTACAATGAGCAGTTCTTC.

V gene TRBV5-1 combines with J gene TRBJ2-6, with unresolved D. Germline V gene lookup returns CDR1 SGHRS and CDR2 YFSETQ. V lost 0 bases and J 0 bases, leaving 7 bases between the germline ends. The CDR3 length is 16 residues. The DNA of the CDR3 is TGCGCCAGCAGCTTGGCACAACCCTCTGGGGCCAACGTCCTGACTTTC. It codes for CASSLAQPSGANVLTF.

V gene TRBV2 combines with J gene TRBJ2-7, with 7 nucleotides matching TRBD2. Germline V gives CDR1 SNHLY, CDR2 FYNNEI. This CDR3 is built from 15 residues. V was clipped by 1 base and J by 0 bases; unmatched bases: 3. The CDR3 DNA follows: TGTGCCAGCAGTGAAGGGACTAGTCCCTCCTACGAGCAGTACTTC. The encoded protein is CASSEGTSPSYEQYF. Full variable domain (outside the CDR3, taken from reference TRBV2 and TRBJ2-7): EPEVTQTPSHQVTQMGQEVILRCVPISNHLYFYWYRQILGQKVEFLVSFYNNEISEKSEIFDDQFSVERPDGSNFTLKIRSTKLEDSAMYFCASSEGTSPSYEQYFGPGTRLTVT.

DNA for the CDR3: TGTGCCAGCAGTCCCGGGACTAGCGGGAGAAAGGGTCGGAACACCGGGGAGCTGTTTTTT. Its translation: CASSPGTSGRKGRNTGELFF. The chain employs TRBV28 and TRBJ2-2; 14 positions match TRBD2. Germline CDR1 and CDR2: MDHEN and SYDVKM. This CDR3 has 20 residues. The ends lost 5 bases at V and 1 base at J; junction bases unmatched: 12.